Listed below are T cell receptor beta chains from one sample, sequenced in a study of technical replicates of blood from a handful of donors. The data were produced by immunoSEQ multiplex PCR, yet TCRdb's version contains in-frame clones alone and is incomplete. Found here are around 57,000 clones, less than 98% of them singletons; the top ten hold approximately 0.18%. The sample taken for sequencing was T cells isolated from PBMCs. The receptor set was obtained from a human donor in good health. The CDR3 runs from the conserved cysteine through the conserved F or W. A D gene is named only where the DNA matches it firmly. Size values are once, few and many counts, or a class for expanded clones, and some rows have none.

J gene	CDR3 length	V gene	D gene	clone size	CDR3 protein	CDR3 DNA
TRBJ2-2	15	TRBV28	.	.	CASSFRQGYTGELFF	TGTGCCAGCAGTTTTCGGCAGGGATACACCGGGGAGCTGTTTTTT
TRBJ2-7	14	TRBV5-6	.	.	CASSSGGATYEQYF	TGTGCCAGCAGCTCCGGCGGGGCCACCTACGAGCAGTACTTC
TRBJ2-3	14	TRBV27	TRBD1	.	CASRQGANTDTQYF	TGTGCCAGCAGGCAGGGGGCCAACACAGATACGCAGTATTTT
TRBJ1-1	15	TRBV15	.	.	CATSSAYRDNTEAFF	TGTGCCACCAGCAGCGCCTACAGGGATAACACTGAAGCTTTCTTT
TRBJ2-4	13	TRBV7-2	.	.	CASSSQWPNIQYF	TGTGCCAGCAGTTCCCAGTGGCCGAACATTCAGTACTTC
TRBJ1-1	13	TRBV5-4	.	few	CASSLPGATEAFF	TGTGCCAGCAGCTTGCCAGGGGCCACTGAAGCTTTCTTT
TRBJ2-4	15	TRBV4-1	TRBD2	.	CASSQVGLGKNIQYF	TGCGCCAGCAGCCAAGTAGGACTAGGCAAAAACATTCAGTACTTC
TRBJ2-1	13	TRBV5-1	.	.	CASSLAGIHEQFF	TGCGCCAGCAGCTTGGCCGGGATACATGAGCAGTTCTTC
TRBJ1-1	15	TRBV10-1	TRBD1	once	CASRRDRGRDTEAFF	TGCGCCAGCAGGCGGGACAGGGGTCGGGACACTGAAGCTTTCTTT
TRBJ1-5	15	TRBV15	.	.	CATRRATTDNQPQHF	TGTGCCACCCGCCGGGCGACGACAGATAATCAGCCCCAGCATTTT
TRBJ1-5	16	TRBV27	TRBD1	once	CASSLTGVYGNQPQHF	TGTGCCAGCAGTTTAACAGGGGTTTATGGCAATCAGCCCCAGCATTTT
TRBJ2-2	16	TRBV5-1	TRBD2	once	CASSLGLAGGTGELFF	TGCGCCAGCAGCTTAGGACTAGCGGGAGGTACCGGGGAGCTGTTTTTT
TRBJ1-4	12	TRBV28	.	.	CASSLDREKLFF	TGTGCCAGCAGTCTCGACAGAGAAAAACTGTTTTTT
TRBJ2-7	15	TRBV18	TRBD2	.	CASSFAGAVSYEQYF	TGTGCCAGCTCATTTGCGGGAGCCGTATCCTACGAGCAGTACTTC
TRBJ1-1	14	TRBV19	TRBD1	.	CASTTGGAWTEAFF	TGTGCCAGCACCACAGGGGGCGCATGGACTGAAGCTTTCTTT
TRBJ2-6	16	TRBV2	TRBD1	once	CASSPTGGSGANVLTF	TGTGCCAGCAGCCCGACAGGGGGCTCTGGGGCCAACGTCCTGACTTTC
TRBJ1-2	15	TRBV2	TRBD1	.	CASRLGTGAPYGYTF	TGTGCCAGCAGACTTGGGACAGGGGCGCCGTATGGCTACACCTTC
TRBJ1-5	14	TRBV19	.	.	CASTFGGGEQPQHF	TGTGCCAGTACCTTCGGGGGAGGAGAGCAGCCCCAGCATTTT
TRBJ2-5	16	TRBV11-2	TRBD2	.	CASSRTRTSQQETQYF	TGTGCCAGCAGCCGAACTCGGACTAGCCAACAAGAGACCCAGTACTTC
TRBJ1-1	14	TRBV11-3	TRBD1	.	CASRRQGGTTEAFF	TGTGCCAGCAGAAGACAGGGCGGTACCACTGAAGCTTTCTTT
TRBJ2-5	15	TRBV6-5	TRBD2	.	CASSPRDYLQETQYF	TGTGCCAGCAGTCCCCGGGACTACCTTCAAGAGACCCAGTACTTC
TRBJ1-1	11	TRBV6-5	.	.	CARPSVTEAFF	TGTGCCAGACCGTCAGTTACCGAAGCTTTCTTT
TRBJ1-4	13	TRBV30	TRBD1	.	CAWKRQGLEKLFF	TGTGCCTGGAAAAGACAGGGTCTTGAAAAACTGTTTTTT
TRBJ2-6	14	TRBV10-3	.	.	CAIGSPSGANVLTF	TGTGCCATCGGGAGCCCATCTGGGGCCAACGTCCTGACTTTC
TRBJ1-5	17	TRBV4-1	.	.	CASSQEGQGPRNQPQHF	TGCGCCAGCAGCCAAGAAGGGCAGGGCCCTCGCAATCAGCCCCAGCATTTT
TRBJ2-1	15	TRBV10-1	TRBD1	.	CASSVVQGVVDEQFF	TGCGCCAGCAGCGTAGTTCAGGGGGTGGTCGATGAGCAGTTCTTC